What follows is one TCR beta chain and its context. The antigen remains unidentified. The PCR was carried out with 60 Vbeta primers and 13 Jbeta primers. Clones were sequenced by immunoSEQ multiplex PCR, and TCRdb holds only the in-frame ones, with some missing. The table lists approximately 120,000 clones, 77% of them singletons. This record belongs to a study of cytomegalovirus exposure and HLA in healthy donors. Findings and limits, study-wide: An analysis was carried out later, and it reportedly showed fewer N-insertions in an Asian-associated ancestry cluster than the approximately 610-donor mean. Earlier analysis found most TCR beta V segments productive about 87% or about 30% of the time.

These donors counted as nominally healthy when sampled, but unrecorded immune exposures were likely. The CDR3 covers 22 residues. V gene TRBV21-1 combines with J gene TRBJ1-5; the table's D call of TRBD1 was not tested on the DNA. TRBV21-1 is marked as a pseudogene. Sequencing was carried out using PBMCs. The source is a man between 40 and 49 years old in good health and CMV-seropositive. The CDR3, as DNA: TGTGCCAGCAGCAAGGGATGCAGGGGGGTTTCGCTAAGGAAACATAGCAATCAGCCCCAGCATTTT. The encoded protein is CASSKGCRGVSLRKHSNQPQHF.